The clone carrying this T cell receptor (beta chain) was detected ten times or more. TCRdb reanalysed the 5' RACE reads using MiXCR and keeps one entry per CDR3 protein. The table records around 61,000 distinct CDR3 sequences, roughly 13% of them present only once. These data originate in a study of early T cells in non-severe SARS-CoV-2 infection. CDR1 is KGHSH and CDR2 is LQKENI in the germline V gene. The V gene end was trimmed by 3 bases and the J gene end by 5 bases; junction bases not matched to a gene: 7. The CDR3 runs 15 residues. The specimen sequenced was whole blood. This chain connects TRBV18 to TRBJ2-7, with 10 bases matching TRBD1. This TCR derives from an adult who was a healthcare worker with PCR-confirmed SARS-CoV-2 infection or an uninfected control (not recorded which). The CDR3 DNA follows: TGTGCCAGCTCACCCGGGGACAGGGGAGGGGACGAGCAGTACTTC. This translates into CASSPGDRGGDEQYF.